Sequencing of this TCR beta chain was carried out in a study of response to subunit inactivated influenza vaccine. Study-wide results and caveats: Authors suggested seasonal influenza vaccinations each recruit few new T cells.

TCRdb reprocessed the RT-PCR reads with MiXCR, giving one entry per CDR3 protein. The sample gives fewer than 700,000 distinct CDR3 sequences, 10% to 15% of which show up once; roughly 14% is in the top ten. CDR3 size: 18 residues. The germline V gene has CDR1 SGHDT and CDR2 YYEEEE. Trimming took 0 bases from V and 4 from J; bases not matched to a gene: 12. This clonotype was observed many times. Its matching antigen is unknown. The TCR comes from a man between 45 and 60 years old who received an inactivated influenza vaccine. Sequencing was performed on PBMCs from blood, taken about 40 days after vaccination. The chain couples TRBV5-6 to TRBJ2-2; 7 bases align to TRBD1. CDR3 coding DNA: TGTGCCAGCAGCTTGGTCGGCAGGGGGTTCCGTCTCACCGGGGAGCTGTTTTTT. Protein product: CASSLVGRGFRLTGELFF.